This T cell receptor (beta chain) was identified during a study of response to subunit inactivated influenza vaccine. TCRdb used MiXCR to reprocess the RT-PCR reads, holding one entry per CDR3 protein. In the table there are roughly 500,000 distinct CDR3 sequences, approximately 15% of which are singletons. Trimming removed 5 bases from V and 9 bases from J, with 17 bases in between. The CDR3 spans 14 residues. This clonotype was seen a handful of times. The V and J genes are TRBV12-3 or TRBV12-4 and TRBJ2-1; D is perhaps TRBD2 (6 bases). The receptor comes from a man between 50 and 69 years old who received an inactivated influenza vaccine. This specimen was CD4+ T cells sorted from PBMCs, taken less than 30 months after vaccination. In DNA, the CDR3 is TGTGCCAGCAGTCCGGACTACCTGAGGGGTGAGCAGTTCTTC. Amino acid sequence: CASSPDYLRGEQFF.